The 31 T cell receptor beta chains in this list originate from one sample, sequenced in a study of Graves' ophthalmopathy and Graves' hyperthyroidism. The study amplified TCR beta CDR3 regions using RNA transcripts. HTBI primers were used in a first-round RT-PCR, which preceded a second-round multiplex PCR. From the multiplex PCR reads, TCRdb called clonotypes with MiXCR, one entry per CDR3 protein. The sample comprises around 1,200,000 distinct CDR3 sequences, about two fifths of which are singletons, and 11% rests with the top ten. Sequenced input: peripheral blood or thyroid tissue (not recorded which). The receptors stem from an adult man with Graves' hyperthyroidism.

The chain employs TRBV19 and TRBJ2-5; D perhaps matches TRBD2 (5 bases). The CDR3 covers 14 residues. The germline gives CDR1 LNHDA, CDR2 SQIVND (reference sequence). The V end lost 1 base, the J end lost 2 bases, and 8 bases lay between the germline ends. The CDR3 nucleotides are TGTGCCAGTAGTATAGGGGAGCCTCAAGAGACCCAGTACTTC. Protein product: CASSIGEPQETQYF.

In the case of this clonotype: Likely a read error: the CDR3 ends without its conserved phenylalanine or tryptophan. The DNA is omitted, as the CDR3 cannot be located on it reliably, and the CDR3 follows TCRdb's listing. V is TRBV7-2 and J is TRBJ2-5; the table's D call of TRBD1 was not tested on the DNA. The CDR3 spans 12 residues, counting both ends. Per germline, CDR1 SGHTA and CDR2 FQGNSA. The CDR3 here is CASSLDRGAVDY.

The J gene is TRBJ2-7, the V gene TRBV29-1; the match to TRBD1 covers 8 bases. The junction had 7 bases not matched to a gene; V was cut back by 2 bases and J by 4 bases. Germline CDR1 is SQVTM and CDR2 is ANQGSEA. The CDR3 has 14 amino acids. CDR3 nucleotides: TGCAGCGTTGAATCCGCGACAGGGGAATACGAGCAGTACTTC. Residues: CSVESATGEYEQYF.

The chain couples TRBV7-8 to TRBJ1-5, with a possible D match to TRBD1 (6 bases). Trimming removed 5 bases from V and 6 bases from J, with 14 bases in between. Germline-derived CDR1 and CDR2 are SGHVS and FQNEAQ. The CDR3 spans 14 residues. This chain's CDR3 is CASSGTQGGQPQHF. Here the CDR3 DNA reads TGTGCCAGCAGCGGGACGCAAGGGGGTCAGCCCCAGCATTTT.

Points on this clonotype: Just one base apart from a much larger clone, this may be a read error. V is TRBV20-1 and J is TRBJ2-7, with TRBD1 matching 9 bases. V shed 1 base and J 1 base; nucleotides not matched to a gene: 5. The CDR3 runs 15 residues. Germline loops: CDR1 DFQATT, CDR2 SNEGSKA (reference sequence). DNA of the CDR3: TGCAGTGCTAGAGCTCTTGACAGGGGGTCCTACGAGCAGTACTTC. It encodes CSARALDRGSYEQYF.

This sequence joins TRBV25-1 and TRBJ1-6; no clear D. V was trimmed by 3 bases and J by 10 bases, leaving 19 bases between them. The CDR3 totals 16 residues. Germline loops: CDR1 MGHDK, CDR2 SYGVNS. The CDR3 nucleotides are TGTGCCAGCAGTGACTCGGTGGTAGCGCTGACCTCACCCCTCCACTTT. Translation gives CASSDSVVALTSPLHF.

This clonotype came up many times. The CDR3 DNA sequence: TGTGCCATCAGTGTGAGGCTAGCGGGAAGGACGAGTGAGTACGAGCAGTACTTC. Amino acids: CAISVRLAGRTSEYEQYF. This chain joins TRBV10-3 and TRBJ2-7, with 9 bases identical to TRBD2. With V trimmed by 4 bases and J by 4 bases, 17 bases remained unmatched. The germline V gene has CDR1 ENHRY and CDR2 SYGVKD. The CDR3 is 18 residues long.

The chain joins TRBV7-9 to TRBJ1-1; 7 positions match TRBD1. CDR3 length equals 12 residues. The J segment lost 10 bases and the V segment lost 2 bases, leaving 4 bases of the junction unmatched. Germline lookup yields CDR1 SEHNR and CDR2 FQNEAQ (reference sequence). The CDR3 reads CASSLSDRLAFF. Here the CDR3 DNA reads TGTGCCAGCAGCTTATCGGACAGGTTAGCTTTCTTT.

CDR3 protein: CATGQPQHF. For the CDR3, the DNA is TGTGCCACGGGACAGCCCCAGCATTTT. The rearrangement joins TRBV15 to TRBJ1-5; D remains ambiguous. V was pared by 9 bases and J by 7 bases, with 4 bases between. Germline V gives CDR1 LNHNV, CDR2 YYDKDF (reference sequence). CDR3 size: 9 residues.

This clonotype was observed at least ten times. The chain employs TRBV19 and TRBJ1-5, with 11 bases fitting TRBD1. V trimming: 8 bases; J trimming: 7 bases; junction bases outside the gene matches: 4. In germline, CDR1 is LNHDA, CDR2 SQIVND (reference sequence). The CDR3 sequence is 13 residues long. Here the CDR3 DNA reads TGTGCCAGTGAGGGACAGGGGGTACAGCCCCAGCATTTT. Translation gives CASEGQGVQPQHF.

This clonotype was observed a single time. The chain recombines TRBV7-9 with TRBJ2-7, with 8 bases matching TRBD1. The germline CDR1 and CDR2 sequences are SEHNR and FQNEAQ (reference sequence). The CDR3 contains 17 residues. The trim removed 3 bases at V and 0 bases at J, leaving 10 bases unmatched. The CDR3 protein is CASSFQTGTGNSYEQYF. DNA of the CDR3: TGTGCCAGCAGCTTCCAAACCGGGACAGGAAACTCCTACGAGCAGTACTTC.

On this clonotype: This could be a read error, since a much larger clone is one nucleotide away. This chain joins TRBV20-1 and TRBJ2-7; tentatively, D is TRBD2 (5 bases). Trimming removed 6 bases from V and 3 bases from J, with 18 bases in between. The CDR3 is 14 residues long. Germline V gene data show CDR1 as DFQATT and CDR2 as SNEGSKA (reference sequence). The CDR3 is CSAMASNLGYEQYF. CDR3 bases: TGCAGTGCCATGGCTAGCAACCTCGGCTACGAGCAGTACTTC.

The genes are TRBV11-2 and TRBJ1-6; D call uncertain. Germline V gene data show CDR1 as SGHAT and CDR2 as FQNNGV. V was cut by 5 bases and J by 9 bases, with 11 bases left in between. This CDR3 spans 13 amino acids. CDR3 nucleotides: TGTGCCAGCAGCCCAACGTACTCTTCACCCCTCCACTTT. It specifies CASSPTYSSPLHF.

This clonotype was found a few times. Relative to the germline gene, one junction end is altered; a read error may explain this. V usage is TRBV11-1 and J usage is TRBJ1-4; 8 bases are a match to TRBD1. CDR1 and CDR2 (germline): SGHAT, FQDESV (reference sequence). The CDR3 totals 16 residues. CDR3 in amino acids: CTSSLGISGGGEKLFF. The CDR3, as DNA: TGTACCAGCAGCTTAGGTATTTCAGGGGGCGGTGAAAAACTGTTTTTT.

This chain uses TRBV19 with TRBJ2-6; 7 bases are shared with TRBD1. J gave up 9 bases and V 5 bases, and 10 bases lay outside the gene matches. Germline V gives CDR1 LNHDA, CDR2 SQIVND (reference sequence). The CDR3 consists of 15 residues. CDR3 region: CASSLNRGLSNVLTF. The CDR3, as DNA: TGTGCCAGTAGTTTAAACAGGGGCCTAAGCAACGTCCTGACTTTC.

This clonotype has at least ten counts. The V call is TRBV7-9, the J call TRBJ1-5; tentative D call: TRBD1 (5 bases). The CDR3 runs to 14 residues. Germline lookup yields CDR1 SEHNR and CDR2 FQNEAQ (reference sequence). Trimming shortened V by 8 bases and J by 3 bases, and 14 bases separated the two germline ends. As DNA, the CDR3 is TGTGCCAGCGGGCCGGGGGATACCAATCAGCCCCAGCATTTT. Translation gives CASGPGDTNQPQHF.

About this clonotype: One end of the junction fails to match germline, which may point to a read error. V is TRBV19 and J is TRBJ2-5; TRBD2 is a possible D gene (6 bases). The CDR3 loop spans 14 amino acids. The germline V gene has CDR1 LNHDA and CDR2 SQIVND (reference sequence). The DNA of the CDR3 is TGTGCCAGTAGTGAGGGGAGGCTCCAAGAGCCCCAGTACTTC. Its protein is CASSEGRLQEPQYF.

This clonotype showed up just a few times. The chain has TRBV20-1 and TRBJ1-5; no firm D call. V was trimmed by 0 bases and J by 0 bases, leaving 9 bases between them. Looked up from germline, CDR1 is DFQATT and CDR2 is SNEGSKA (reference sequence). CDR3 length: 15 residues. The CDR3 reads CSARDYRLSNQPQHF. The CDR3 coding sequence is TGCAGTGCTAGAGATTACCGACTTAGCAATCAGCCCCAGCATTTT.

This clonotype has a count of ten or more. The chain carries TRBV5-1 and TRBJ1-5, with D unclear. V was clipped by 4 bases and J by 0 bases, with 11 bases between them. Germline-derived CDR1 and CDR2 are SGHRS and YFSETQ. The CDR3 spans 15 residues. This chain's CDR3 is CASSAEGYSNQPQHF. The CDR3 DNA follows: TGCGCCAGCAGCGCGGAGGGTTATAGCAATCAGCCCCAGCATTTT. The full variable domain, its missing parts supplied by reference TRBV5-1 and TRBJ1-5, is KAGVTQTPRYLIKTRGQQVTLSCSPISGHRSVSWYQQTPGQGLQFLFEYFSETQRNKGNFPGRFSGRQFSNSRSEMNVSTLELGDSALYLCASSAEGYSNQPQHFGDGTRLSIL.

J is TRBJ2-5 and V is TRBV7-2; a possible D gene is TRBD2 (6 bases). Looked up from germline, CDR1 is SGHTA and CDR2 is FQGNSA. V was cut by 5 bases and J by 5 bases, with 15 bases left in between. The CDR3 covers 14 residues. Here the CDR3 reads CASSPEKGRETQYF. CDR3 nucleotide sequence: TGTGCCAGCAGCCCGGAGAAGGGGAGGGAGACCCAGTACTTC.

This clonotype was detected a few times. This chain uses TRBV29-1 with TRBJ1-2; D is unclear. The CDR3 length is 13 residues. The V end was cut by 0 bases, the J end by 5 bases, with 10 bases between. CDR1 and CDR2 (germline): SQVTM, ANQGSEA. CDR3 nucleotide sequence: TGCAGCGTTGAAGATCGGGGAGATTATGGCTACACCTTC. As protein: CSVEDRGDYGYTF.

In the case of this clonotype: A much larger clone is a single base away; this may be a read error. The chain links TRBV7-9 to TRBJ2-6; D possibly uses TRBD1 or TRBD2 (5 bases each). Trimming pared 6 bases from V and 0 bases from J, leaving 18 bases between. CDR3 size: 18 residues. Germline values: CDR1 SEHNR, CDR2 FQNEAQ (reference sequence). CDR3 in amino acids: CASSFSGSLLSGANVLTF. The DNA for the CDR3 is TGTGCCAGCAGTTTTTCAGGGAGCCTCCTCTCTGGGGCCAACGTCCTGACTTTC.

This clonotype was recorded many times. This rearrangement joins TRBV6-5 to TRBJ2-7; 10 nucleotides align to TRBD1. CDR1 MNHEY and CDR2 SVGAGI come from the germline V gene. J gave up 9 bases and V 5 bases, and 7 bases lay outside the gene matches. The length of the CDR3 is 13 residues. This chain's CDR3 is CASSRDRGLGQYF. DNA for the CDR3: TGTGCCAGCAGTAGGGACAGGGGATTAGGGCAGTACTTC.

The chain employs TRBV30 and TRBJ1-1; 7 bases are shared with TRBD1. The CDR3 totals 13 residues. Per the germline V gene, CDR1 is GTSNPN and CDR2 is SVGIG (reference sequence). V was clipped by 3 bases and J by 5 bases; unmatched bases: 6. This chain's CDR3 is CAWRIQGWTEAFF. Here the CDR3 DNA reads TGTGCCTGGAGAATACAGGGGTGGACTGAAGCTTTCTTT.

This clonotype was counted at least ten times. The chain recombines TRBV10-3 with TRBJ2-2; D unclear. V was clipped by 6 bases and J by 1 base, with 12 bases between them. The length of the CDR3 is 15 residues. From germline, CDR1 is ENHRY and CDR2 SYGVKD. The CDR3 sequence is CAISATGGNTGELFF. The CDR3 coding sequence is TGTGCCATCAGCGCAACGGGCGGGAACACCGGGGAGCTGTTTTTT.

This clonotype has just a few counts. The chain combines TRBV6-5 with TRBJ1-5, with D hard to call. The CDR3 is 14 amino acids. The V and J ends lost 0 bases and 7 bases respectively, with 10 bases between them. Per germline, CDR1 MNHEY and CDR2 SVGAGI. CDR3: CASSYSWVQQPQHF. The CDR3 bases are TGTGCCAGCAGTTACTCCTGGGTTCAGCAGCCCCAGCATTTT.

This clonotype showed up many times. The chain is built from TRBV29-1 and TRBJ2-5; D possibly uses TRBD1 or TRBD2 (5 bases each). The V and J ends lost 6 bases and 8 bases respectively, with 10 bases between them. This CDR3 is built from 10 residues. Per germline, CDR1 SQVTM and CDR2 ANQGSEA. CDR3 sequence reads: CSVGRDTQYF. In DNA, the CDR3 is TGCAGCGTGGGACGTGACACCCAGTACTTC.

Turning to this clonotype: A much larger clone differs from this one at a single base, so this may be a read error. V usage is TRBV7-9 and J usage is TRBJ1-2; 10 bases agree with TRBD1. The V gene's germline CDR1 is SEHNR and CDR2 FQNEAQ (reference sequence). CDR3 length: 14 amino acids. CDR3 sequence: CASSSPGQGNGHTF. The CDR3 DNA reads TGTGCCAGCAGCTCTCCGGGACAGGGGAATGGCCACACCTTC.

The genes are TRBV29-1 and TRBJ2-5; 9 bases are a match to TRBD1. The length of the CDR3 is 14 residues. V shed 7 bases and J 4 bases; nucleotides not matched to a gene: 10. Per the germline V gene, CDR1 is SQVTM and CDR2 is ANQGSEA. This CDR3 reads CSAKPLGQGETQYF. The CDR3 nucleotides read TGCAGCGCGAAGCCATTGGGACAGGGAGAGACCCAGTACTTC.

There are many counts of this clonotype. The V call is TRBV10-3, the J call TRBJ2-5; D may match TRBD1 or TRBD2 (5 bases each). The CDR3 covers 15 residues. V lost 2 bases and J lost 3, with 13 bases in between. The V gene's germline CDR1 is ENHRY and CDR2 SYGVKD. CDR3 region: CAISETGAREETQYF. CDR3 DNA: TGTGCCATCAGTGAGACCGGGGCCAGAGAAGAGACCCAGTACTTC.

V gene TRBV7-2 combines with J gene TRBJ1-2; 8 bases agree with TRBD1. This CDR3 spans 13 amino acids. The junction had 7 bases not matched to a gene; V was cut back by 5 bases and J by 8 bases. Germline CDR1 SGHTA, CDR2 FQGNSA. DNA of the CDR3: TGTGCCAGCAGCCGAGAGACAGGGGTAGGCTACACCTTC. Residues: CASSRETGVGYTF.